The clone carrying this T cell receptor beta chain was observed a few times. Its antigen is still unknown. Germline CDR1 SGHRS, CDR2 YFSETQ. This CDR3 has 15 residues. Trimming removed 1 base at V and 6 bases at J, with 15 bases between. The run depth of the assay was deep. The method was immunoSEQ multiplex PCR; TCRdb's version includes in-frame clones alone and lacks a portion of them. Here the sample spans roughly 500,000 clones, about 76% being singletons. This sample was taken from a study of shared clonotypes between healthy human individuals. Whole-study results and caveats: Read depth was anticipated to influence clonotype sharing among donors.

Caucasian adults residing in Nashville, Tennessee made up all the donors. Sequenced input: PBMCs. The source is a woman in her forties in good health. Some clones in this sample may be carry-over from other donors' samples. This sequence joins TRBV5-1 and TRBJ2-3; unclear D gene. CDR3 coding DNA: TGCGCCAGCAGCTTGTTTAACCCAAATTCGGATACGCAGTATTTT. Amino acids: CASSLFNPNSDTQYF. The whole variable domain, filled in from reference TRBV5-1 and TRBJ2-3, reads KAGVTQTPRYLIKTRGQQVTLSCSPISGHRSVSWYQQTPGQGLQFLFEYFSETQRNKGNFPGRFSGRQFSNSRSEMNVSTLELGDSALYLCASSLFNPNSDTQYFGPGTRLTVL.